These T cell receptor beta chains were read from a single sample in a study of T cells in Graves' hyperthyroidism and ophthalmopathy. One entry per CDR3 protein results from TCRdb running MiXCR on the multiplex PCR reads. The data hold approximately 400,000 distinct CDR3 sequences, with about 13% observed a single time. Sequencing input: blood. The origin of the receptors is a man aged 25 to 40 with Graves' hyperthyroidism that later progressed to Graves' ophthalmopathy. Both conserved end residues are part of each CDR3. A D gene is named only where the DNA matches it firmly. Clone size is given for some rows only: seen once, a few or many times, or a class if the clone is expanded.

j_gene | abundance | v_gene | d_gene | CDR3aa | CDR3nt
TRBJ2-7 | . | TRBV4-1 | . | CASSQEGGSHEQYF | TGCGCCAGCAGCCAAGAAGGAGGTTCCCACGAGCAGTACTTC
TRBJ1-2 | few | TRBV4-1 | . | CASSQQGTYGYTF | TGCGCCAGCAGCCAGCAGGGTACCTATGGCTACACCTTC
TRBJ2-5 | many | TRBV7-9 | . | CASSLDRWYQETQYF | TGTGCCAGCAGCTTAGACAGGTGGTACCAAGAGACCCAGTACTTC
TRBJ2-6 | many | TRBV6-1 | TRBD1 | CASSSDRVHVLTF | TGTGCCAGCAGTTCGGACAGGGTCCACGTCCTGACTTTC
TRBJ1-6 | many | TRBV27 | TRBD1 | CASSTLTGTNSPLHF | TGTGCCAGCAGTACCCTGACAGGGACCAATTCACCCCTCCACTTT
TRBJ2-1 | many | TRBV12-3/TRBV12-4 | TRBD2 | CASSPQASGGAGMQFF | TGTGCCAGCAGTCCGCAAGCTAGCGGGGGGGCCGGTATGCAGTTCTTC
TRBJ1-1 | many | TRBV5-1 | . | CASSLADFGTEAFF | TGCGCCAGCAGCTTGGCGGACTTTGGCACTGAAGCTTTCTTT
TRBJ1-1 | many | TRBV27 | . | CASSLLGDEAFF | TGTGCCAGCAGTTTATTGGGGGATGAAGCTTTCTTT
TRBJ2-1 | many | TRBV6-1 | TRBD2 | CASTSGGAYNEQFF | TGTGCCAGCACCAGCGGGGGGGCCTACAATGAGCAGTTCTTC
TRBJ2-1 | many | TRBV6-1 | . | CASRGLDNEQFF | TGTGCCAGCCGTGGATTGGATAATGAGCAGTTCTTC
TRBJ2-5 | few | TRBV9 | . | CASSVGTRYEETQYF | TGTGCCAGCAGCGTAGGAACTAGGTATGAAGAGACCCAGTACTTC
TRBJ1-1 | many | TRBV9 | TRBD1 | CASSGQGPTEAFF | TGTGCCAGCAGCGGACAGGGGCCTACTGAAGCTTTCTTT
TRBJ1-2 | few | TRBV20-1 | . | CSARVAASNYGYTF | TGCAGTGCTAGAGTGGCAGCGAGTAACTATGGCTACACCTTC
TRBJ1-5 | many | TRBV3-1 | . | CASSQELNQPQHF | TGTGCCAGCAGCCAAGAGCTAAATCAGCCCCAGCATTTT
TRBJ2-1 | many | TRBV7-2 | . | CASSFKMRGLSYNEQFF | TGTGCCAGCAGCTTTAAAATGCGGGGCTTAAGCTACAATGAGCAGTTCTTC
TRBJ2-2 | few | TRBV12-3/TRBV12-4 | TRBD2 | CASSSGLVAGYTGELFF | TGTGCCAGCAGTTCCGGACTAGTGGCAGGCTACACCGGGGAGCTGTTTTTT
TRBJ2-1 | many | TRBV13 | . | CASSPREGGRNEQFF | TGTGCCAGCAGCCCCCGTGAGGGGGGCAGGAATGAGCAGTTCTTC
TRBJ2-2 | many | TRBV2 | . | CASSPGTKNTGELFF | TGTGCCAGCAGTCCCGGGACGAAAAACACCGGGGAGCTGTTTTTT
TRBJ1-6 | many | TRBV20-1 | . | CSARGGHTNSPLHF | TGCAGTGCTAGAGGGGGACATACTAATTCACCCCTCCACTTT
TRBJ2-1 | . | TRBV7-9 | . | CASSSSLSSYNEQFF | TGTGCCAGCAGCTCATCACTGAGCTCCTACAATGAGCAGTTCTTC
TRBJ2-4 | few | TRBV29-1 | . | CSVLYLAKNIQYF | TGCAGCGTTCTCTACCTAGCCAAAAACATTCAGTACTTC
TRBJ1-6 | few | TRBV15 | . | CATRGGATINSPLHF | TGTGCCACCAGGGGGGGGGCGACAATTAATTCACCCCTCCACTTT
TRBJ1-2 | . | TRBV7-6 | TRBD1 | CASSQDRGRYTF | TGTGCCAGCAGCCAGGACAGGGGACGCTACACCTTC
TRBJ1-4 | many | TRBV4-1 | . | CASSRGPAGEGEKLFF | TGCGCCAGCAGCCGGGGTCCGGCAGGGGAGGGTGAAAAACTGTTTTTT
TRBJ1-5 | many | TRBV6-1 | . | CASSSRPRQPQHF | TGTGCCAGCAGTTCCCGGCCCAGACAGCCCCAGCATTTT
TRBJ2-2 | many | TRBV11-2 | TRBD2 | CASSITASGGAAGELFF | TGTGCCAGCAGCATAACGGCTAGCGGGGGGGCCGCCGGGGAGCTGTTTTTT
TRBJ1-2 | many | TRBV27 | TRBD1 | CASRRQGDGNYGYTF | TGTGCCAGCAGACGACAGGGAGATGGTAACTATGGCTACACCTTC
TRBJ2-1 | few | TRBV25-1 | . | CASSDWGQNNEQFF | TGTGCCAGCAGTGATTGGGGACAAAACAATGAGCAGTTCTTC
TRBJ1-1 | few | TRBV20-1 | . | CSAILGPGYTEAFF | TGCAGTGCAATCTTGGGGCCGGGGTACACTGAAGCTTTCTTT
TRBJ1-2 | many | TRBV12-3/TRBV12-4 | TRBD1 | CASTVQGAGYGYTF | TGTGCCAGCACCGTACAGGGGGCTGGCTATGGCTACACCTTC
TRBJ1-4 | many | TRBV11-2 | . | CASSIPFRRGSEKLFF | TGTGCCAGCAGCATTCCATTCCGACGGGGTTCCGAAAAACTGTTTTTT
TRBJ1-4 | many | TRBV6-1 | . | CASSTETGGEKLFF | TGTGCCAGCAGCACAGAGACGGGCGGGGAAAAACTGTTTTTT
TRBJ2-1 | many | TRBV5-1 | . | CASSLYRADNEQFF | TGCGCCAGCAGCTTGTACAGGGCGGACAATGAGCAGTTCTTC
TRBJ1-2 | . | TRBV29-1 | TRBD1 | CSGRTGGIDGYTF | TGCAGCGGAAGGACAGGGGGCATCGATGGCTACACCTTC
TRBJ2-4 | many | TRBV12-3/TRBV12-4 | . | CASTPAAGNIQYF | TGTGCCAGCACCCCCGCGGCTGGGAACATTCAGTACTTC
TRBJ2-7 | . | TRBV20-1 | TRBD2 | CSPTGLAGYLPHEQYF | TGCAGTCCCACCGGACTAGCGGGTTACCTTCCCCACGAGCAGTACTTC
TRBJ1-6 | . | TRBV7-9 | . | CASSLKQGRDSPLHF | TGTGCCAGCAGCTTAAAACAGGGTCGGGATTCACCCCTCCACTTT
TRBJ1-6 | many | TRBV7-2 | . | CASSRTLYNSPLHF | TGTGCCAGCAGCCGGACACTGTATAATTCACCCCTCCACTTT
TRBJ1-5 | . | TRBV28 | . | CASSTDSDQPQHF | TGTGCCAGCAGCACGGACAGTGATCAGCCCCAGCATTTT
TRBJ1-2 | many | TRBV5-1 | . | CASSRSDGTGNYGYTF | TGCGCCAGCAGCCGAAGTGATGGGACGGGCAACTATGGCTACACCTTC
TRBJ2-3 | few | TRBV10-3 | TRBD2 | CAVSGTSGGASTDTQYF | TGTGCCGTCTCCGGGACTAGCGGGGGTGCTAGCACAGATACGCAGTATTTT
TRBJ1-2 | many | TRBV28 | TRBD1 | CASSDPGQGGYGYTF | TGTGCCAGCAGTGATCCGGGACAGGGGGGATATGGCTACACCTTC
TRBJ2-7 | . | TRBV7-9 | TRBD1 | CASSLFGGQNDEQYF | TGTGCCAGCAGCTTATTTGGGGGACAGAACGACGAGCAGTACTTC
TRBJ1-5 | many | TRBV28 | . | CASTSGQSNQPQHF | TGTGCCAGCACCTCGGGACAAAGCAATCAGCCCCAGCATTTT
TRBJ2-2 | many | TRBV28 | TRBD2 | CASSTERGARVLGELFF | TGTGCCAGCAGCACAGAGCGGGGGGCCCGAGTCCTCGGGGAGCTGTTTTTT
TRBJ1-5 | many | TRBV2 | . | CASRGFTNQPQHF | TGTGCCAGCAGGGGATTTACCAATCAGCCCCAGCATTTT
TRBJ2-1 | many | TRBV12-3/TRBV12-4 | TRBD2 | CASKKLAGLAGGLSEYNEQFF | TGTGCCAGCAAGAAGCTCGCTGGACTAGCGGGGGGTCTGAGCGAGTACAATGAGCAGTTCTTC
TRBJ2-3 | . | TRBV7-2 | TRBD1 | CASSSPPGQAYTDTQYF | TGTGCCAGCAGCTCCCCACCGGGACAGGCCTATACAGATACGCAGTATTTT
TRBJ1-1 | . | TRBV10-1 | . | CASMDVPGTEAFF | TGCGCCAGCATGGACGTCCCGGGGACTGAAGCTTTCTTT
TRBJ2-7 | many | TRBV6-1 | TRBD1 | CASSYRDRGYEQYF | TGTGCCAGCAGTTATCGGGACAGGGGCTACGAGCAGTACTTC
TRBJ1-1 | many | TRBV7-2 | TRBD1 | CASSLEGAVTEAFF | TGTGCCAGCAGCTTAGAGGGGGCGGTAACTGAAGCTTTCTTT
TRBJ1-2 | . | TRBV29-1 | . | CSVGKGKYGYTF | TGCAGCGTTGGGAAGGGGAAATATGGCTACACCTTC
TRBJ2-7 | . | TRBV13 | . | CASSPAGSDPYEQYF | TGTGCCAGCAGTCCAGCGGGCTCCGACCCGTACGAGCAGTACTTC
TRBJ2-7 | many | TRBV6-1 | TRBD1 | CASRAPGTGQYEQYF | TGTGCCAGCAGAGCCCCCGGGACAGGGCAATACGAGCAGTACTTC
TRBJ1-4 | many | TRBV12-3/TRBV12-4 | . | CASSPYSGLPNEKLFF | TGTGCCAGCAGCCCTTACTCCGGGCTGCCTAATGAAAAACTGTTTTTT
TRBJ2-7 | many | TRBV20-1 | TRBD1 | CSARGTGFDEQYF | TGCAGTGCTAGAGGGACAGGGTTCGACGAGCAGTACTTC
TRBJ1-3 | . | TRBV5-1 | . | CASSAGSSGNTIYF | TGCGCCAGCAGCGCAGGGAGTTCTGGAAACACCATATATTTT
TRBJ1-1 | many | TRBV2 | . | CASGRGHTEAFF | TGTGCCAGCGGGCGCGGGCACACTGAAGCTTTCTTT
TRBJ2-5 | many | TRBV28 | . | CASSSLSLLAEETQYF | TGTGCCAGCAGTTCCCTCTCGCTACTGGCGGAAGAGACCCAGTACTTC